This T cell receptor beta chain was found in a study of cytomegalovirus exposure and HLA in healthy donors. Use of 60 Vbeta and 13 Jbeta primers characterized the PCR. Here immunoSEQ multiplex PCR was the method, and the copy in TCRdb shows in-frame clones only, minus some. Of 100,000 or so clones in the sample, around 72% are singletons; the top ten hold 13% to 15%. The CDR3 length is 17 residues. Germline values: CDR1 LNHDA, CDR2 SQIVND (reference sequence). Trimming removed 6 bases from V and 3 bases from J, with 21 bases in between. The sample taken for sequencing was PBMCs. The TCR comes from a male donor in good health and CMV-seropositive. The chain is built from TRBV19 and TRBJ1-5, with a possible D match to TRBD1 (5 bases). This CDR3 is CASRGGASPRNNQPQHF. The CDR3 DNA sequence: TGTGCCAGTAGAGGAGGGGCATCCCCGAGGAACAATCAGCCCCAGCATTTT.